A selection of T cell receptor beta chains follows, all from one sample in a study of OX40 agonist ivuxolimab in advanced cancers. The assay was immunoSEQ multiplex PCR, and TCRdb's table has in-frame clones only and misses some. The sample holds 70,000 to 85,000 clones, approximately 95% seen once. The source material was CD4+ or CD8+ T cells sorted from blood, sampled in a trial of the OX40 agonist ivuxolimab. These receptors all stem from an adult with an advanced solid tumor such as melanoma, head and neck, liver or kidney cancer. Both conserved end residues are part of each CDR3. The order of the fields is J gene, D gene, clone size, V gene, CDR3 DNA, CDR3 protein. A D gene is named only where the DNA matches it firmly. Clone size, where shown, is once, few, many, or a class for clones that have expanded.

>TRBJ1-2|-|-|TRBV23-1
TGCGCCAGCAGTCAACGCCCGGGCTTACCTAAAGCTAACTATGGCTACACCTTC
CASSQRPGLPKANYGYTF
>TRBJ2-7|TRBD2|-|TRBV29-1
TGCAGCGTTGAAGATCAGCCGATAGCGGGAGTTATCGAGCAGTACTTC
CSVEDQPIAGVIEQYF
>TRBJ2-7|-|-|TRBV11-2
TGTGCCAGCAGCGCGACATACGAGCAGTACTTC
CASSATYEQYF
>TRBJ2-1|-|-|TRBV18
TGTGCCAGCTCACCACCGATCCATGAGCGGCTTAAGTTCTTC
CASSPPIHERLKFF
>TRBJ2-1|-|-|TRBV5-1
TGCGCCAGCAGTACCGACAACTACAATGAGCAGTTCTTC
CASSTDNYNEQFF
>TRBJ2-1|-|few|TRBV5-6
TGTGCCAGCAGCTCGAATACCGGCTCGAATGAGCAGTTCTTC
CASSSNTGSNEQFF
>TRBJ2-3|TRBD2|-|TRBV9
TGTGCCAGCAGCGTCAGTGCTCTATACGTAAGCGGGAGTTCGGGAGATACGCAGTATTTT
CASSVSALYVSGSSGDTQYF
>TRBJ2-1|-|-|TRBV15
TGTGCCACCAGCAGAGATTTGGGAGCCGGCAATGAGCAGTTCTTC
CATSRDLGAGNEQFF
>TRBJ2-7|-|-|TRBV7-2
TGTGCCAGCAGCTTAGCGTCAGGGGAGATGTCGTGGGAGCAGTACTTC
CASSLASGEMSWEQYF
>TRBJ1-1|-|-|TRBV5-6
TGTGCCAGCAGCATGTCCAGGTCTGAAGCTTTCTTT
CASSMSRSEAFF
>TRBJ1-2|-|once|TRBV28
TGTGCCAGCAGACATACAGGGACTCATGGCTACACCTTC
CASRHTGTHGYTF
>TRBJ2-7|TRBD2|-|TRBV4-2
TGTGCCAGCAGCCAAGAGCGGGGGGTTTACTACGAGCAGTACTTC
CASSQERGVYYEQYF
>TRBJ2-1|TRBD2|-|TRBV5-6
TGTGCCAGCAGCCCCCTAAGGTTAGCGGGCAATGAGCAGTTCTTC
CASSPLRLAGNEQFF
>TRBJ2-2|-|-|TRBV6-1
TGTGCCAGCAAGGCCTCGGTTTCGAGTTCCGGGGAGCTGTTTTTT
CASKASVSSSGELFF
>TRBJ1-1|-|-|TRBV4-3
TGCGCCAGCAGCCAAGTATCCCAGCAGAACACTGAAGCTTTCTTT
CASSQVSQQNTEAFF
>TRBJ1-1|-|-|TRBV6-9
TGTGCCAGCAGGGACACTGAAGCTTTCTTT
CASRDTEAFF
>TRBJ2-7|TRBD2|-|TRBV5-3
TGTGCCAGAAGCTTGGGAGCTAGCGGGAGCGAGCAGTACTTC
CARSLGASGSEQYF
>TRBJ2-1|TRBD1|-|TRBV6-5
TGTGCCAGCAGTCGAATACAGGGGGGCCAGCAGTTCTTC
CASSRIQGGQQFF
>TRBJ2-7|-|-|TRBV21-1
TGTGCCAGCAGCTCAGGGGACAGGAGCTCCTACGAGCAGTACTTC
CASSSGDRSSYEQYF
>TRBJ1-3|-|-|TRBV9
TGTGCCAGCAGCGGGGGGACACTGCCAAACACCATATATTTT
CASSGGTLPNTIYF
>TRBJ2-5|TRBD2|-|TRBV7-2
TGTGCCAGCAGCCCCGGTCTCGCCCTAGCGGGAGGGAACCAAGAGACCCAGTACTTC
CASSPGLALAGGNQETQYF
>TRBJ2-7|-|-|TRBV7-2
TGTGCCAGCAGCTCCCGACAGGACCCCTACGAGCAGTACTTC
CASSSRQDPYEQYF
>TRBJ1-1|-|-|TRBV19
TGTGCCAGTAGTATAGTTGGCGGGGTGGCAGCTTTCTTT
CASSIVGGVAAFF
>TRBJ1-1|TRBD1|-|TRBV5-6
TGTGCCAGCAGCTTCGGGACAGCGGGCACTGAAGCTTTCTTT
CASSFGTAGTEAFF
>TRBJ2-1|-|-|TRBV11-3
TGTGCCAGCAGCTTAGACCCGCACAGTGACGATGAGCAGTTCTTC
CASSLDPHSDDEQFF
>TRBJ2-2|-|-|TRBV11-3
TGTGCCAGCAGCTTGAGAGTTTGGGACACCGGGGAGCTGTTTTTT
CASSLRVWDTGELFF
>TRBJ1-2|TRBD1|-|TRBV27
TGTGCCAGCAGTTCGTGGACAGGGGCCTATGGCTACACCTTC
CASSSWTGAYGYTF
>TRBJ1-2|-|once|TRBV9
TGTGCCAGCAGCGTAGCGACGCGGATGAATGGCTACACCTTC
CASSVATRMNGYTF
>TRBJ1-3|-|-|TRBV4-1
TGCGCCAGCAGCCCCGGTAGGGGTCTAAACACCATATATTTT
CASSPGRGLNTIYF
>TRBJ2-1|TRBD2|-|TRBV5-6
TGTGCCAGCAGCCCGAGCGGGAGGGTCAATGAGCAGTTCTTC
CASSPSGRVNEQFF
>TRBJ2-7|-|once|TRBV7-9
TGTGCCAGCAGCTTTAGGGTTGGAGGGGCCTACGAGCAGTACTTC
CASSFRVGGAYEQYF
>TRBJ1-2|-|-|TRBV5-6
TGTGCCAGCAGCTTGCCCCAGGGTGAAGATGGCTACACCTTC
CASSLPQGEDGYTF
>TRBJ1-1|TRBD1|-|TRBV2
TGTGCCAGCGGGGGACAGGAGGACACTGAAGCTTTCTTT
CASGGQEDTEAFF
>TRBJ1-5|-|-|TRBV7-9
TGTGCCAGCAGCTTTACAGGGTTTGGTCAGCCCCAGCATTTT
CASSFTGFGQPQHF
>TRBJ1-4|-|medium-sized|TRBV7-6
TGTGCCAGCAGCCGCGTCAGGGATTATAATGAAAAACTGTTTTTT
CASSRVRDYNEKLFF
>TRBJ2-3|TRBD1|-|TRBV7-9
TGTGCCAGCAGCTTACCGACAGGGGGCGCGGCAGATACGCAGTATTTT
CASSLPTGGAADTQYF
>TRBJ2-7|TRBD2|-|TRBV7-6
TGTGCCAGCAGCTTCGGGGCGGGGGTGAATGCCTACGAGCAGTACTTC
CASSFGAGVNAYEQYF
>TRBJ2-5|-|-|TRBV28
TGTGCCAGCAGTTTTCTCGGGACGAGAGAAGAGACCCAGTACTTC
CASSFLGTREETQYF